In its sample, the clone carrying this T cell receptor beta chain was seen many times. Its specificity is unknown. This record belongs to a study of CD8 T cells in ankylosing spondylitis. Quantitative molecular-barcoded 5'-RACE generated the TCR beta libraries. TCRdb analysed the 5' RACE reads with MiXCR anew, one entry per CDR3 protein. The table lists 500,000 or so distinct CDR3 sequences, roughly 5% of them singletons, with under 4.5% in the top ten. The CDR3 is made up of 12 amino acids. Trimming took off 5 bases at V and 4 bases at J, with 9 bases between the two ends. Germline V gives CDR1 MDHEN, CDR2 SYDVKM. The study's findings and limits: Disease-associated clones were reportedly significantly overrepresented in matched ankylosing spondylitis synovial fluid. Among TCR beta sequences, a motif of about 8 highly homologous variants appeared characteristic of ankylosing spondylitis blood. Clones linked with disease were CD8+ and fairly uncommon in the peripheral blood.

The specimen was blood, either unsorted or a sorted T cell fraction (not recorded which). This chain connects TRBV28 to TRBJ2-7; D perhaps matches TRBD1 (5 bases). The clonotype comes from a male donor with ankylosing spondylitis. The CDR3: CASSRQSYEQYF. The CDR3 DNA follows: TGTGCCAGCAGTCGACAGTCTTACGAGCAGTACTTC.